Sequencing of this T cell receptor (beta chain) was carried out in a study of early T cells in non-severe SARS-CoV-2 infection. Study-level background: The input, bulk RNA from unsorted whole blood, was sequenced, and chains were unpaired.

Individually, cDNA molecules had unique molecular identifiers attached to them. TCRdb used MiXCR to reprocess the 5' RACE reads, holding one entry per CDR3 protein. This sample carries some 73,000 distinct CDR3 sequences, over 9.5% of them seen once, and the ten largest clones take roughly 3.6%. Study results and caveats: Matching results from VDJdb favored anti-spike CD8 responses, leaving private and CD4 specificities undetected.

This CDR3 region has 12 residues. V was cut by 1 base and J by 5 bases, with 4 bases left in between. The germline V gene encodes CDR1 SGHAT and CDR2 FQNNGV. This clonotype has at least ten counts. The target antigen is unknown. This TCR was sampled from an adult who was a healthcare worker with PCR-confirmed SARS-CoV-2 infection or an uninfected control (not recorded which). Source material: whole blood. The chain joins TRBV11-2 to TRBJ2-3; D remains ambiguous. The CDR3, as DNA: TGTGCCAGCAGCTTAGGGGTAGATACGCAGTATTTT. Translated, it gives CASSLGVDTQYF.